This TCR beta chain derives from a study of brain T cells in children with intractable seizures. This clone was detected a few times. Its antigen is currently unknown. Whole-study results and caveats: Viral specificity was inferred only from CDR3 similarity; HCMV serostatus was unknown.

Trimming cost V 5 bases and J 0 bases, with 10 bases left between them. Germline lookup yields CDR1 GTSNPN and CDR2 SVGIG (reference sequence). This CDR3 contains 14 residues. As to time point: blood from clinic visit 5 months post-surgery; TSC patient then seizure free. Before surgery, patients took at least one anti-epileptic drug. The repertoire was sequenced with immunoSEQ multiplex PCR; TCRdb's copy has only in-frame clones and lacks some. The sample gives 300,000 to 400,000 clones, about 93% of which show up once; 4.5% to 7% is in the top ten. The chain couples TRBV30 to TRBJ2-2, with D possibly matching TRBD1 (6 bases). The sequence was obtained from a boy under three years old with tuberous sclerosis and intractable seizures. The sample consisted of peripheral blood, taken roughly 5 months after surgery. CDR3 loop: CAWDRFANTGELFF. CDR3 coding DNA: TGTGCCTGGGACAGGTTCGCGAACACCGGGGAGCTGTTTTTT.